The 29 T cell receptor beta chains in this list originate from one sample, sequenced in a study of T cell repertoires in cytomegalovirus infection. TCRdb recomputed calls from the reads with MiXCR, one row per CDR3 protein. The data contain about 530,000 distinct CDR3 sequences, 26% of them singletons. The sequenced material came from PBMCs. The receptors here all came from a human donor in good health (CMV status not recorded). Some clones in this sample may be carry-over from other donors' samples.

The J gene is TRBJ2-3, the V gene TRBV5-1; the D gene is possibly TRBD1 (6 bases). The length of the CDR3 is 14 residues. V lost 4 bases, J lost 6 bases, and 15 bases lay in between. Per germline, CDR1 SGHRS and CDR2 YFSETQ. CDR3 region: CASSIGQIGDTQYF. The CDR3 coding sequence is TGCGCCAGCAGCATCGGACAGATTGGGGATACGCAGTATTTT. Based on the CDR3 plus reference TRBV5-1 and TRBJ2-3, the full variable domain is KAGVTQTPRYLIKTRGQQVTLSCSPISGHRSVSWYQQTPGQGLQFLFEYFSETQRNKGNFPGRFSGRQFSNSRSEMNVSTLELGDSALYLCASSIGQIGDTQYFGPGTRLTVL.

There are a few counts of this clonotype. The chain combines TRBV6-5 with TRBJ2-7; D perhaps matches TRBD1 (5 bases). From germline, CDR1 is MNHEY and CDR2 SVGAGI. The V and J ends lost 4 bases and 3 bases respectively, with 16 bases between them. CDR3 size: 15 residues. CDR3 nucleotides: TGTGCCAGCAGTTCTTCTGCGGTGGGGCACTACGAGCAGTACTTC. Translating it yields CASSSSAVGHYEQYF.

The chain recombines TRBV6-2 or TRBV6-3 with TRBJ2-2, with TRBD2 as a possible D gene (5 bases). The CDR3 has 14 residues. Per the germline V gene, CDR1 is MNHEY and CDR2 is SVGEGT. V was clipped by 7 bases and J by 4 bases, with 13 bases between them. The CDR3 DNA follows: TGTGCCAGCAAAGTCGGAGGCAGCACCGGGGAGCTGTTTTTT. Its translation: CASKVGGSTGELFF.

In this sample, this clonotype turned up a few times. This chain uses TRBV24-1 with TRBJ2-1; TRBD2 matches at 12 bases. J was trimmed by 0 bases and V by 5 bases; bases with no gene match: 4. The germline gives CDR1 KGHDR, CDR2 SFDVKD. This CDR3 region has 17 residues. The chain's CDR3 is CATSGTSGTSSYNEQFF. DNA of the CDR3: TGTGCCACCAGTGGGACTAGCGGGACGAGCTCCTACAATGAGCAGTTCTTC.

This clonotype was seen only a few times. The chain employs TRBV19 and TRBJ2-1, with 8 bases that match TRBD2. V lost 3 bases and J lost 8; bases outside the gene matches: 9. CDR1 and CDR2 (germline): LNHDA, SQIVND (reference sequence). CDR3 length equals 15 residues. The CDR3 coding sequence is TGTGCCAGTAGTATCCGAGTAGCGGGATCATATGAGCAGTTCTTC. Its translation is CASSIRVAGSYEQFF.

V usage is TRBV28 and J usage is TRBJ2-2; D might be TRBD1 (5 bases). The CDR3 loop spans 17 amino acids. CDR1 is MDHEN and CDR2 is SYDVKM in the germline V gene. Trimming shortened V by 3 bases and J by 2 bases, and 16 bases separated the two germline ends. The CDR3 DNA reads TGTGCCAGCAGTTTTCCCCGCCGGACAAAAAACACCGGGGAGCTGTTTTTT. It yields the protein CASSFPRRTKNTGELFF.

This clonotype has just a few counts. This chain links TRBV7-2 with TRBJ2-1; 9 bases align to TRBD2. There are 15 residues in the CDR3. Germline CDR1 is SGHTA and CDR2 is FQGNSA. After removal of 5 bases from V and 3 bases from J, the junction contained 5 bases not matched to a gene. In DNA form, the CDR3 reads TGTGCCAGCAGCGTAGAAGCGGGAGGCTACAATGAGCAGTTCTTC. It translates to CASSVEAGGYNEQFF.

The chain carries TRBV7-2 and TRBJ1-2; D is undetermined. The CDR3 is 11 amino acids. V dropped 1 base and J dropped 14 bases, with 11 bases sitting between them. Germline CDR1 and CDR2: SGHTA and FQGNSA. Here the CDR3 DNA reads TGTGCCAGCAGCTTAGAAGAGTTTGAAACCTTC. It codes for CASSLEEFETF.

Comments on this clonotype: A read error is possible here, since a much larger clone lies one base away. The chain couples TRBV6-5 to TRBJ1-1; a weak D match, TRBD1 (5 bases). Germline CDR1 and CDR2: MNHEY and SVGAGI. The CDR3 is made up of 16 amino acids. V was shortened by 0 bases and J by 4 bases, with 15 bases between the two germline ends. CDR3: CASSYSGHRTATEAFF. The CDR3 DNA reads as TGTGCCAGCAGTTACTCGGGGCACCGTACGGCCACTGAAGCTTTCTTT.

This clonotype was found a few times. The CDR3 bases are TGTGCCAGCAGCCCCCGGGGACAAGTTAATTCACCCCTCCACTTT. Encoded protein: CASSPRGQVNSPLHF. V gene TRBV7-2 combines with J gene TRBJ1-6; perhaps TRBD1 as D (6 bases). The CDR3 runs 15 residues. V shed 5 bases and J shed 6 bases, with 14 bases lying between them. Looked up from germline, CDR1 is SGHTA and CDR2 is FQGNSA. The full variable domain, rest sourced from reference TRBV7-2 and TRBJ1-6, is GAGVSQSPSNKVTEKGKDVELRCDPISGHTALYWYRQSLGQGLEFLIYFQGNSAPDKSGLPSDRFSAERTGGSVSTLTIQRTQQEDSAVYLCASSPRGQVNSPLHFGNGTRLTVT.

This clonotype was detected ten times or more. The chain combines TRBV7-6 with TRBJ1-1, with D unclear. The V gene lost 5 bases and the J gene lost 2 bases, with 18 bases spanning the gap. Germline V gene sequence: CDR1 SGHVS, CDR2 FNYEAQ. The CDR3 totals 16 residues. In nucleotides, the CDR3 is TGTGCCAGCAGCCCTAACGGGTACGGGGATAACACTGAAGCTTTCTTT. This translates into CASSPNGYGDNTEAFF. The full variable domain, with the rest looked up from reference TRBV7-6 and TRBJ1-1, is GAGVSQSPRYKVTKRGQDVALRCDPISGHVSLYWYRQALGQGPEFLTYFNYEAQQDKSGLPNDRFSAERPEGSISTLTIQRTEQRDSAMYRCASSPNGYGDNTEAFFGQGTRLTVV.

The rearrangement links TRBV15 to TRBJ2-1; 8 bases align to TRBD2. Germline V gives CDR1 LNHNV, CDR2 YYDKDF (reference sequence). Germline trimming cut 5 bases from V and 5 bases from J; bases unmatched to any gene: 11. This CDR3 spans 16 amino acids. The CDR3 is CATSVRPGAGDNEQFF. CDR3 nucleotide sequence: TGTGCCACCAGCGTGCGACCGGGAGCGGGAGACAATGAGCAGTTCTTC.

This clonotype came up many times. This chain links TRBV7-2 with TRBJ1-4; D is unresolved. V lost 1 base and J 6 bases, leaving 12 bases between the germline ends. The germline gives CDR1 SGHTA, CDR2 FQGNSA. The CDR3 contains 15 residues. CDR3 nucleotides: TGTGCCAGCAGCTTAGGCACAAGGGTCTATGAAAAACTGTTTTTT. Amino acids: CASSLGTRVYEKLFF.

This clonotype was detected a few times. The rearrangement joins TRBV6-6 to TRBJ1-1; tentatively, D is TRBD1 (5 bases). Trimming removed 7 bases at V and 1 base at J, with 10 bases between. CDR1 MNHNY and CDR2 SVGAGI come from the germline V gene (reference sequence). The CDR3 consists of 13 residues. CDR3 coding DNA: TGTGCCAGCAAGGGAACAGGGAACACTGAAGCTTTCTTT. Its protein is CASKGTGNTEAFF.

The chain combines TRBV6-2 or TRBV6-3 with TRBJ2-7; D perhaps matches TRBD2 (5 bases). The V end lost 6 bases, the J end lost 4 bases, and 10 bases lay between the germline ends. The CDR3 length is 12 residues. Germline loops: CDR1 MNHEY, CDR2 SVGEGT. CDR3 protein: CASRDRTYEQYV. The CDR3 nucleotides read TGTGCCAGCAGGGACCGGACTTACGAGCAGTACGTC.

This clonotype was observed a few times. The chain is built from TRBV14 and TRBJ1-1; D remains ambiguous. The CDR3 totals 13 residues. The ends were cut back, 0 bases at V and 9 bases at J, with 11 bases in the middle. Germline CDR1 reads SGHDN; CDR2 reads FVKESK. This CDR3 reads CASSQEMAAKAFF. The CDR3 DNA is TGTGCCAGCAGCCAAGAAATGGCAGCGAAAGCTTTCTTT.

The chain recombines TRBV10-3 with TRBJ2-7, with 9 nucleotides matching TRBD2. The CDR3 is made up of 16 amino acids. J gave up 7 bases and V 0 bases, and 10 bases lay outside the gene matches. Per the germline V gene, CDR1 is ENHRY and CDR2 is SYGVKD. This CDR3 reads CAISESSPSGAREQYF. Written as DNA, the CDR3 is TGTGCCATCAGTGAGTCCTCCCCTAGCGGGGCTCGGGAGCAGTACTTC.

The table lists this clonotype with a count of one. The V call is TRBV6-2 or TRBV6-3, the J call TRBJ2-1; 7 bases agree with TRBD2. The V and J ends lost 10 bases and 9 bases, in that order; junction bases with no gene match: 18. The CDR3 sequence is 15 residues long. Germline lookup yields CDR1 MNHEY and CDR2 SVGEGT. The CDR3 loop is CATLPGLQRSAEQFF. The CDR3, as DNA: TGTGCCACACTACCGGGACTACAGAGATCGGCTGAGCAGTTCTTC.

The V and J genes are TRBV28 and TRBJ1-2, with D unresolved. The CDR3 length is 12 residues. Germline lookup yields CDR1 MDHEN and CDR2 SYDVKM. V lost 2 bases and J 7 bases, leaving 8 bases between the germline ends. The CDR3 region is CASSLPAFGYTF. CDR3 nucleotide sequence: TGTGCCAGCAGTTTACCTGCGTTTGGCTACACCTTC.

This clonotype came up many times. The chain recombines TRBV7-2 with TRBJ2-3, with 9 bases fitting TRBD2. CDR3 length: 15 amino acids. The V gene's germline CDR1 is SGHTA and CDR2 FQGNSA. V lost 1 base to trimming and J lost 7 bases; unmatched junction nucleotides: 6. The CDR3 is CASSLGLAAMNTQYF. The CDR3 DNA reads TGTGCCAGCAGCTTAGGACTAGCGGCTATGAATACGCAGTATTTT.

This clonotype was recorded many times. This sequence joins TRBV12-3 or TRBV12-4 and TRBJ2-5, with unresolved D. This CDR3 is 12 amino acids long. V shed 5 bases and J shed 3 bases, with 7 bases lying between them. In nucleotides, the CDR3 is TGTGCCAGCAGTCCTCTGAAAGAGACCCAGTACTTC. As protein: CASSPLKETQYF.

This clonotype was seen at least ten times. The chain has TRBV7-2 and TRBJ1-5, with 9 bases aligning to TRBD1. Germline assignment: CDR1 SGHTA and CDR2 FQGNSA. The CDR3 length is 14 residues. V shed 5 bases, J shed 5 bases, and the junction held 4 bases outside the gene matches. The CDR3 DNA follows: TGTGCCAGCAGCCGGACAGGGGCGGATCAGCCCCAGCATTTT. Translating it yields CASSRTGADQPQHF.

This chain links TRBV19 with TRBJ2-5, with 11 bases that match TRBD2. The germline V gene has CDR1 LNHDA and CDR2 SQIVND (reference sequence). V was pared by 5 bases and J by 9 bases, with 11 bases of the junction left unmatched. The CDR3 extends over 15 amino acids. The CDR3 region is CASSALTSGNEAQYF. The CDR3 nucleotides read TGTGCCAGTAGTGCTCTGACTAGCGGGAACGAAGCCCAGTACTTC.

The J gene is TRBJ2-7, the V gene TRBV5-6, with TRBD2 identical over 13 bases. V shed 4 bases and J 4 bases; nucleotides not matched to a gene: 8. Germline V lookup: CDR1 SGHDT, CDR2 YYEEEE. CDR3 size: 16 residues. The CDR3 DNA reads TGTGCCAGCAGCCAGAACCCGGGACTAGCGGGATACGAGCAGTACGTC. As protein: CASSQNPGLAGYEQYV.

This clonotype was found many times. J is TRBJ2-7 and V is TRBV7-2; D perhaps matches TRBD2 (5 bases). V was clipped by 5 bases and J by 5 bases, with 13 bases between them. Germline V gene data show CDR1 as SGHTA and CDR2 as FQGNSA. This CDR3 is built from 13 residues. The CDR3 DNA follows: TGTGCCAGCAGCAGGACTGGGAGCCACGAGCAGTACTTC. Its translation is CASSRTGSHEQYF.

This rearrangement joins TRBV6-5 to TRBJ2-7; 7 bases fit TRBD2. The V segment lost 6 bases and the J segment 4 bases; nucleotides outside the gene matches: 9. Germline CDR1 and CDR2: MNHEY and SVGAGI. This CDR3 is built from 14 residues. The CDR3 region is CASRLAGLLYEQYF. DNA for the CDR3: TGTGCCAGCAGATTAGCGGGCCTGCTGTACGAGCAGTACTTC.

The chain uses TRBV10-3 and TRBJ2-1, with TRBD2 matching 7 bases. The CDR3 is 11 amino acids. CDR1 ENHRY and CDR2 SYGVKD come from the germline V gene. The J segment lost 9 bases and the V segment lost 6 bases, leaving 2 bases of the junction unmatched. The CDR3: CAIRTSSEQFF. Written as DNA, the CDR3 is TGTGCCATCAGGACTAGCAGTGAGCAGTTCTTC.

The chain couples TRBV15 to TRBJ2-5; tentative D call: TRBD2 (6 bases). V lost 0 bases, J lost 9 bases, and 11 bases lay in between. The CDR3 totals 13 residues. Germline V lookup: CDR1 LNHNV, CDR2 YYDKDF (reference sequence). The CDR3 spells CATSRERSGAQYF. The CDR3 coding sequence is TGTGCCACCAGCAGAGAACGCTCGGGGGCCCAGTACTTC.

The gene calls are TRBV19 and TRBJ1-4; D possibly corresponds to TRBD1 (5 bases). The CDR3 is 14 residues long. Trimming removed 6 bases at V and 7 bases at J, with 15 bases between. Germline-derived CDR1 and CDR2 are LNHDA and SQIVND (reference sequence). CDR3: CASRGGQGGEKLFF. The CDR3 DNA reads TGTGCCAGTAGAGGAGGCCAGGGAGGTGAAAAACTGTTTTTT.